This record looks at one TCR beta chain sequence and its context. The antigen remains unidentified. This specimen comes from a study of cytomegalovirus exposure and HLA in healthy donors. Study outcomes and limitations: The authors reported that TCR beta sequences could predict HLA-A and HLA-B alleles. These predictions were accurate for most subjects in the first cohort.

V lost 2 bases, J lost 3 bases, and 7 bases lay in between. The CDR3 covers 14 residues. Germline values: CDR1 MNHEY, CDR2 SVGAGI. Donors counted as nominally healthy when sampled, yet unrecorded immune exposures were likely. This PCR relied on a set of 60 Vbeta primers and 13 Jbeta primers. Only in-frame clones appear in the TCRdb table, and some are missing; sequencing was by immunoSEQ multiplex PCR. The table shows under 200,000 clones, with around 75% occurring only once. Sequenced sample: PBMCs. The chain uses TRBV6-5 and TRBJ1-4; no reliable D call. The clonotype was recovered from a male donor in good health and CMV-seronegative. The CDR3 is CASSYEGANEKLFF. The CDR3, as DNA: TGTGCCAGCAGTTACGAGGGTGCTAATGAAAAACTGTTTTTT.